This record concerns one TCR beta chain sequence. These data belong to a study of blood T cells in healthy people across ages. The authors ran a second PCR of roughly 7 to 11 cycles using a sample-barcoded 5' primer and a J-beta primer mix. TCRdb ran MiXCR on the 5' RACE reads and lists one entry per CDR3 protein. The repertoire includes hundreds of thousands of distinct CDR3 sequences, around 38% of them detected once, and 25% to 30% sits in the top ten. Between the trimmed V and J ends, which lost 7 bases and 1 base, there was a span of 14 bases. The CDR3 extends over 14 amino acids. In germline, CDR1 is ENHRY, CDR2 SYGVKD.

V is TRBV10-3 and J is TRBJ2-7, with D maybe TRBD1 (6 bases). This receptor was obtained from an elderly man in good health. The specimen sequenced was blood. The CDR3 bases are TGTGCCATCAAAACCCGACAGGAATCCTACGAGCAGTACTTC. This codes for CAIKTRQESYEQYF.